These 18 T cell receptor beta chains were all obtained from the same sample, sequenced in a study of cytomegalovirus exposure and HLA in healthy donors (dated by TCRdb to about 2017). To prepare the library, the immunoSEQ multiplex PCR assay was applied. A mixture of 60 forward primers for TCR Vbeta segments and 13 reverse primers for TCR Jbeta segments was used in the multiplex PCR. Not all clones reach the TCRdb copy of this immuneACCESS table, which keeps in-frame sequences only. Checked studies attribute under half of the gap to unresolved V genes and leave the rest unexplained. In all, the sample holds just over 200,000 clones, and approximately 79% of those were seen once. 1.7% of the sample is in the top ten clones. The sequenced sample consisted of PBMCs. These receptors all come from a middle-aged man in good health and CMV-seronegative.

The J gene is TRBJ1-4, the V gene TRBV21-1; TRBD1, the D gene given by the table, was not confirmed from the DNA. TRBV21-1 is a documented pseudogene. The CDR3 has 14 amino acids. CDR3 amino acids: CASSNDRAGEKLFF. In DNA form, the CDR3 reads TGTGCCAGCAGCAACGACAGGGCCGGCGAAAAACTGTTTTTT.

The rearrangement joins TRBV5-1 to TRBJ2-1, with TRBD2 identical over 8 bases. CDR1 is SGHRS, CDR2 YFSETQ, per germline. V lost 3 bases and J lost 4; bases outside the gene matches: 6. The CDR3 is made up of 15 amino acids. CDR3 loop: CASSSGGPSYNEQFF. Here the CDR3 DNA reads TGCGCCAGCAGCTCGGGAGGGCCGTCGTACAATGAGCAGTTCTTC.

The gene calls are TRBV5-1 and TRBJ2-3, with 12 bases aligning to TRBD1. V was clipped by 4 bases and J by 4 bases; unmatched bases: 7. The CDR3 spans 16 residues. Germline V gene data show CDR1 as SGHRS and CDR2 as YFSETQ. CDR3 amino acids: CASSPPGQGAADTQYF. The CDR3 region has the DNA TGCGCCAGCAGCCCCCCGGGACAGGGGGCCGCAGATACGCAGTATTTT. The complete variable domain, with remaining parts taken from reference TRBV5-1 and TRBJ2-3, reads KAGVTQTPRYLIKTRGQQVTLSCSPISGHRSVSWYQQTPGQGLQFLFEYFSETQRNKGNFPGRFSGRQFSNSRSEMNVSTLELGDSALYLCASSPPGQGAADTQYFGPGTRLTVL.

This sequence joins TRBV27 and TRBJ2-3; tentatively, D is TRBD1 (6 bases). V lost 5 bases, J lost 0 bases, and 12 bases lay in between. The CDR3 runs 15 residues. Germline CDR1 and CDR2: MNHEY and SMNVEV (reference sequence). DNA of the CDR3: TGTGCCAGCAGTCCTGACAGGATTAGCACAGATACGCAGTATTTT. It codes for CASSPDRISTDTQYF.

V gene TRBV5-1 combines with J gene TRBJ1-1; 9 bases align to TRBD1. Trimming cost V 2 bases and J 6 bases; bases outside gene matches: 20. In germline, CDR1 is SGHRS, CDR2 YFSETQ. This CDR3 comprises 19 residues. In nucleotides, the CDR3 is TGCGCCAGCAGCTTCGCGGACAGGGGCCGCCGAACCCCAAACGCTGAAGCTTTCTTT. Its protein product is CASSFADRGRRTPNAEAFF.

The V call is TRBV10-3, the J call TRBJ2-2, with 7 bases fitting TRBD1. This CDR3 is built from 14 residues. V lost 7 bases and J lost 7; bases outside the gene matches: 9. Germline values: CDR1 ENHRY, CDR2 SYGVKD. The CDR3 nucleotides read TGTGCCATCAACCAAGGGACAGCCGGCGGGGAGCTGTTTTTT. Its translation: CAINQGTAGGELFF.

Here the CDR3 DNA reads TGTGCCAGCAGCCCCCAGGCGCGGGAGGGCAGTGAGCAGTTCTTC. Protein sequence: CASSPQAREGSEQFF. The chain employs TRBV7-3 and TRBJ2-1; TRBD2 agrees at 9 bases. The CDR3 spans 15 residues. Germline V gene data show CDR1 as SGHTA and CDR2 as FQGTGA. V lost 5 bases and J lost 9; bases outside the gene matches: 11.

This chain links TRBV27 with TRBJ1-5; 10 bases map to TRBD1. Trimming cost V 2 bases and J 5 bases; bases outside gene matches: 12. Germline CDR1 and CDR2: MNHEY and SMNVEV (reference sequence). CDR3 length equals 18 residues. This chain's CDR3 is CASSLGTGVHLVHQPQHF. As DNA, the CDR3 is TGTGCCAGCAGTTTAGGGACAGGGGTACATTTAGTGCATCAGCCCCAGCATTTT.

This sequence joins TRBV11-2 and TRBJ2-7; 7 positions agree with TRBD2. Trimming at V came to 2 bases and at J to 6 bases, leaving 4 bases not matched to a gene. Looked up from germline, CDR1 is SGHAT and CDR2 is FQNNGV. The CDR3 extends over 13 amino acids. The CDR3 is CASSLREVSEQYF. CDR3 nucleotide sequence: TGTGCCAGCAGCTTACGGGAGGTTAGCGAGCAGTACTTC. The variable domain in full, completed from reference TRBV11-2 and TRBJ2-7, reads EAGVAQSPRYKIIEKRQSVAFWCNPISGHATLYWYQQILGQGPKLLIQFQNNGVVDDSQLPKDRFSAERLKGVDSTLKIQPAKLEDSAVYLCASSLREVSEQYFGPGTRLTVT.

The chain combines TRBV5-1 with TRBJ2-2; D might be TRBD2 (6 bases). This CDR3 has 16 residues. V lost 0 bases to trimming and J lost 4 bases, with 13 bases between them. Germline CDR1 SGHRS, CDR2 YFSETQ. The CDR3 DNA reads TGCGCCAGCAGCTTGGGTCCGGGAGCGGGCACCGGGGAGCTGTTTTTT. Protein sequence: CASSLGPGAGTGELFF.

CDR3 sequence: CASSGGQLNTEAFF. The CDR3 region has the DNA TGTGCCAGCAGTGGGGGACAGTTGAACACTGAAGCTTTCTTT. The V and J genes are TRBV28 and TRBJ1-1, with 7 bases fitting TRBD1. The CDR3 runs to 14 residues. Germline CDR1 reads MDHEN; CDR2 reads SYDVKM. V was pared by 5 bases and J by 0 bases, with 3 bases of the junction left unmatched.

The chain recombines TRBV11-3 with TRBJ2-2, with D maybe TRBD1 (6 bases). The germline V gene encodes CDR1 SGHNT and CDR2 YENEEA. Trimming removed 5 bases at V and 6 bases at J, with 19 bases between. The CDR3 is 16 residues long. The chain's CDR3 is CASSPRGQLGAGELFF. In DNA, the CDR3 is TGTGCCAGCAGCCCCAGAGGACAGCTAGGGGCCGGGGAGCTGTTTTTT. The entire variable domain, with the rest obtained from reference TRBV11-3 and TRBJ2-2, is as follows: EAGVVQSPRYKIIEKKQPVAFWCNPISGHNTLYWYLQNLGQGPELLIRYENEEAVDDSQLPKDRFSAERLKGVDSTLKIQPAELGDSAVYLCASSPRGQLGAGELFFGEGSRLTVL.

The V gene is TRBV29-1, the J gene TRBJ1-1; no clear D gene. CDR1 is SQVTM and CDR2 is ANQGSEA in the germline V gene. CDR3 length: 13 residues. The CDR3 is CRAEEGWNTEAFF. DNA of the CDR3: TGCAGGGCCGAGGAGGGCTGGAACACTGAAGCTTTCTTT.

The CDR3 here is CASSRADTQYF. For the CDR3, the DNA is TGTGCCAGCAGTCGAGCAGATACGCAGTATTTT. The V gene is TRBV6-5, the J gene TRBJ2-3, with D unresolved. The CDR3 runs to 11 residues. Deletions cut 5 bases from V and 4 bases from J, with 4 bases between. Germline CDR1 MNHEY, CDR2 SVGAGI.

V usage is TRBV5-8 and J usage is TRBJ1-5, with 9 bases fitting TRBD1. V trimming: 4 bases; J trimming: 4 bases; junction bases outside the gene matches: 6. Germline loops: CDR1 SGHTS, CDR2 YDEGEE. The CDR3 extends over 15 amino acids. The CDR3 protein is CASSPRTGVNQPQHF. CDR3 coding DNA: TGTGCCAGCAGCCCTCGGACAGGGGTAAATCAGCCCCAGCATTTT. Combining the CDR3 with reference TRBV5-8 and TRBJ1-5 gives the whole variable domain EAGVTQSPTHLIKTRGQQATLRCSPISGHTSVYWYQQALGLGLQFLLWYDEGEERNRGNFPPRFSGRQFPNYSSELNVNALELEDSALYLCASSPRTGVNQPQHFGDGTRLSIL.

The J gene is TRBJ1-5, the V gene TRBV4-2; D is perhaps TRBD1 (5 bases). Trimming cost V 1 base and J 1 base, with 8 bases left between them. Germline CDR1 is LGHNA and CDR2 is YNFKEQ. The CDR3 totals 15 residues. CDR3 bases: TGTGCCAGCAGCCAAGCGACAGCAAGCAATCAGCCCCAGCATTTT. This translates into CASSQATASNQPQHF.

The table lists this clone with a few counts. The chain employs TRBV7-9 and TRBJ2-4; TRBD2 is a possible D gene (6 bases). Germline CDR1 reads SEHNR; CDR2 reads FQNEAQ (reference sequence). The CDR3 spans 17 residues. V was trimmed by 5 bases and J by 1 base, leaving 18 bases between them. In DNA form, the CDR3 reads TGTGCCAGCAGCCCCTGGGTAGCGGCAACCGCCAAAAACATTCAGTACTTC. It translates to CASSPWVAATAKNIQYF.

The rearrangement joins TRBV28 to TRBJ2-1, with 12 bases lining up with TRBD2. J was trimmed by 5 bases and V by 5 bases; bases with no gene match: 4. The CDR3 length is 15 residues. CDR1 is MDHEN, CDR2 SYDVKM, per germline. The CDR3 loop reads CASSLLAGGNNEQFF. Written as DNA, the CDR3 is TGTGCCAGCAGTCTCCTAGCGGGAGGGAACAATGAGCAGTTCTTC.